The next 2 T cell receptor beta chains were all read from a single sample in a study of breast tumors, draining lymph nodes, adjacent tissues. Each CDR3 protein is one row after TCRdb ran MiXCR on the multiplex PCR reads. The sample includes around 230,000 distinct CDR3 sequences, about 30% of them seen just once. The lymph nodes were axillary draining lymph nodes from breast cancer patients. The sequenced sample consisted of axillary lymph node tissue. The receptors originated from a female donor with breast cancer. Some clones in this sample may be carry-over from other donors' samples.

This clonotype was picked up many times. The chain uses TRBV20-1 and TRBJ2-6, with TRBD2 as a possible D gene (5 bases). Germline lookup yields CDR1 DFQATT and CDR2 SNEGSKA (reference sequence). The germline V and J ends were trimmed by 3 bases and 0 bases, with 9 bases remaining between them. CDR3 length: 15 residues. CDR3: CSARVGSSGANVLTF. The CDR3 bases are TGCAGTGCTAGGGTGGGGAGCTCTGGGGCCAACGTCCTGACTTTC.

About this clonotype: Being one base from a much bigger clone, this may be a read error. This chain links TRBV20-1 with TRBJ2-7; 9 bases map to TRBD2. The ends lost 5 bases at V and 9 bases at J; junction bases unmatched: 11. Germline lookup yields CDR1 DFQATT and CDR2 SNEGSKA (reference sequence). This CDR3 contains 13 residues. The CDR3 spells CSAPNPSGAAQYF. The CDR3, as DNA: TGCAGTGCTCCTAATCCTAGCGGGGCAGCGCAGTACTTC.